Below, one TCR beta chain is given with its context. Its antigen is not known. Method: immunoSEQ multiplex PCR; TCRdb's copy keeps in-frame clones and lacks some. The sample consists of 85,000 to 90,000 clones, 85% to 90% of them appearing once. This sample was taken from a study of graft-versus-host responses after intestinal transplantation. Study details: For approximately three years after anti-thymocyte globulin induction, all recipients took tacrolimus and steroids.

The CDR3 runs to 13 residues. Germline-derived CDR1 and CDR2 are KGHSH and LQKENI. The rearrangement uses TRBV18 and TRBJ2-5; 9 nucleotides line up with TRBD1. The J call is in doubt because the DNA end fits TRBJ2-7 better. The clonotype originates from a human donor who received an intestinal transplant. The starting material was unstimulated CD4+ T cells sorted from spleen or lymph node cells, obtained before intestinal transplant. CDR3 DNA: TGTGCCAGCTCACCGACAGGGGGCTACGAGCAGTACTTC. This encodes CASSPTGGYEQYF.